The rows below give T cell receptor beta chains drawn from one sample of a study of control samples from healthy donors and cancer patients. Using immunoSEQ multiplex PCR, the repertoire was profiled, and TCRdb retains in-frame clones only, with some absent. Counted here are 15,000 to 17,000 clones, 87% occurring once; the ten biggest clones make up 9.5% to 13%. Sequencing was done on a sample of PBMCs. The source of these receptors is a woman aged 70-85 years with colorectal cancer. The CDR3 runs from the conserved cysteine through the conserved F or W. Fields, in order: J gene, V gene, D gene, clone size, CDR3 protein, CDR3 DNA. A D gene is named only where the DNA matches it firmly. Only part of the rows carry a size: once, few, many, or a class if the clone is expanded.

j_gene: TRBJ2-7
v_gene: TRBV9
d_gene: TRBD2
abundance: .
CDR3aa: CASSEGGRDEQYF
CDR3nt: TGTGCCAGCAGCGAGGGCGGGAGGGACGAGCAGTACTTC

j_gene: TRBJ2-2
v_gene: TRBV18
d_gene: TRBD2
abundance: .
CDR3aa: CATPLRPSGIANTGELFF
CDR3nt: TGTGCCACCCCTCTGAGACCCAGCGGGATCGCGAACACCGGGGAGCTGTTTTTT

j_gene: TRBJ2-5
v_gene: TRBV25-1
d_gene: TRBD1
abundance: .
CDR3aa: CASSEYTGTGVETQYF
CDR3nt: TGTGCCAGCAGTGAATATACGGGGACAGGGGTTGAGACCCAGTACTTC

j_gene: TRBJ1-1
v_gene: TRBV5-8
d_gene: TRBD1
abundance: .
CDR3aa: CASSLQGAFTEAFF
CDR3nt: TGTGCCAGCAGCCTACAGGGGGCTTTCACTGAAGCTTTCTTT

j_gene: TRBJ1-2
v_gene: TRBV6-2/TRBV6-3
d_gene: .
abundance: once
CDR3aa: CASSSNSRNYGYTF
CDR3nt: TGTGCCAGCAGTTCGAATTCCCGAAACTATGGCTACACCTTC

j_gene: TRBJ2-1
v_gene: TRBV19
d_gene: TRBD2
abundance: .
CDR3aa: CASSIGGTIYNEQFF
CDR3nt: TGTGCCAGTAGTATAGGGGGGACTATTTACAATGAGCAGTTCTTC

j_gene: TRBJ2-2
v_gene: TRBV4-1
d_gene: .
abundance: .
CDR3aa: CASSQSGTGELFF
CDR3nt: TGCGCCAGCAGCCAATCAGGCACCGGGGAGCTGTTTTTT

j_gene: TRBJ1-1
v_gene: TRBV27
d_gene: TRBD1
abundance: .
CDR3aa: CASSSTGGWDTEAFF
CDR3nt: TGTGCCAGCAGTTCGACAGGGGGCTGGGACACTGAAGCTTTCTTT

j_gene: TRBJ2-2
v_gene: TRBV24-1
d_gene: .
abundance: few
CDR3aa: CATSDLGGSNTGELFF
CDR3nt: TGTGCCACCAGTGATTTAGGGGGGTCGAACACCGGGGAGCTGTTTTTT

j_gene: TRBJ1-5
v_gene: TRBV5-8
d_gene: .
abundance: .
CDR3aa: CASSLFSNQPQHF
CDR3nt: TGTGCCAGCAGCTTGTTCAGCAATCAGCCCCAGCATTTT

j_gene: TRBJ2-5
v_gene: TRBV7-2
d_gene: .
abundance: once
CDR3aa: CASGRGPYQETQYF
CDR3nt: TGTGCCAGCGGTAGGGGACCGTACCAAGAGACCCAGTACTTC

j_gene: TRBJ2-3
v_gene: TRBV29-1
d_gene: .
abundance: .
CDR3aa: CSAGGSEPADTQYF
CDR3nt: TGCAGCGCCGGTGGGTCGGAACCCGCAGATACGCAGTATTTT

j_gene: TRBJ1-1
v_gene: TRBV5-4
d_gene: TRBD1
abundance: .
CDR3aa: CASTRTGGARTEAFF
CDR3nt: TGTGCCAGCACCCGGACAGGGGGCGCCCGGACTGAAGCTTTCTTT

j_gene: TRBJ2-7
v_gene: TRBV29-1
d_gene: TRBD2
abundance: .
CDR3aa: CSVEAGTSGGQYEQYF
CDR3nt: TGCAGCGTTGAAGCCGGGACTAGCGGGGGGCAGTACGAGCAGTACTTC

j_gene: TRBJ2-7
v_gene: TRBV18
d_gene: .
abundance: .
CDR3aa: CASSPPGGREQYF
CDR3nt: TGTGCCAGCTCACCACCGGGGGGGCGCGAGCAGTACTTC

j_gene: TRBJ1-1
v_gene: TRBV2
d_gene: TRBD1
abundance: .
CDR3aa: CASSGDRNTEAFF
CDR3nt: TGTGCCAGCAGTGGGGACAGAAACACTGAAGCTTTCTTT

j_gene: TRBJ2-7
v_gene: TRBV2
d_gene: .
abundance: few
CDR3aa: CASSLERRQYF
CDR3nt: TGTGCCAGCAGTCTGGAAAGGCGGCAGTACTTC

j_gene: TRBJ2-3
v_gene: TRBV6-1
d_gene: .
abundance: .
CDR3aa: CASSETAGGDTQYF
CDR3nt: TGTGCCAGCAGTGAGACGGCGGGTGGGGATACGCAGTATTTT

j_gene: TRBJ2-7
v_gene: TRBV7-9
d_gene: .
abundance: .
CDR3aa: CASSSLHEQYF
CDR3nt: TGTGCCAGCAGCTCTCTGCACGAGCAGTACTTC

j_gene: TRBJ2-7
v_gene: TRBV2
d_gene: TRBD1
abundance: few
CDR3aa: CASSPRWDRSYEQYF
CDR3nt: TGTGCCAGCAGCCCGAGATGGGACAGGTCCTACGAGCAGTACTTC

j_gene: TRBJ2-7
v_gene: TRBV7-9
d_gene: .
abundance: .
CDR3aa: CASSIPAGGSYEQYF
CDR3nt: TGTGCCAGCAGCATCCCGGCCGGGGGCTCCTACGAGCAGTACTTC

j_gene: TRBJ2-7
v_gene: TRBV11-2
d_gene: TRBD2
abundance: .
CDR3aa: CASSSPTSGPSSYEQYF
CDR3nt: TGTGCCAGCAGCTCCCCTACTAGCGGGCCTTCCTCCTACGAGCAGTACTTC

j_gene: TRBJ1-4
v_gene: TRBV5-5
d_gene: .
abundance: .
CDR3aa: CASSLLQGDIEKLFF
CDR3nt: TGTGCCAGCAGCTTGTTGCAGGGTGACATTGAAAAACTGTTTTTT

j_gene: TRBJ1-5
v_gene: TRBV30
d_gene: .
abundance: .
CDR3aa: CAWSVKGNQPQHF
CDR3nt: TGTGCCTGGAGTGTGAAGGGCAATCAGCCCCAGCATTTT

j_gene: TRBJ2-7
v_gene: TRBV18
d_gene: .
abundance: .
CDR3aa: CASSLPGTYEQYF
CDR3nt: TGTGCCAGCTCACTCCCGGGAACATACGAGCAGTACTTC

j_gene: TRBJ2-7
v_gene: TRBV14
d_gene: .
abundance: .
CDR3aa: CASSQDLASYEQYF
CDR3nt: TGTGCCAGCAGCCAAGACCTAGCGAGCTACGAGCAGTACTTC

j_gene: TRBJ1-6
v_gene: TRBV11-2
d_gene: .
abundance: .
CDR3aa: CASNKGMRSPLHF
CDR3nt: TGTGCCAGCAATAAGGGGATGCGTTCACCCCTCCACTTT

j_gene: TRBJ1-4
v_gene: TRBV7-2
d_gene: .
abundance: .
CDR3aa: CASSLAGGLNEKLFF
CDR3nt: TGTGCCAGCAGCTTAGCCGGGGGGCTGAATGAAAAACTGTTTTTT

j_gene: TRBJ2-3
v_gene: TRBV12-3/TRBV12-4
d_gene: .
abundance: .
CDR3aa: CASSFLATDTQYF
CDR3nt: TGTGCCAGCAGTTTTTTAGCCACAGATACGCAGTATTTT

j_gene: TRBJ2-7
v_gene: TRBV19
d_gene: .
abundance: .
CDR3aa: CASSETRGYEQYF
CDR3nt: TGTGCCAGTAGTGAGACTAGAGGCTACGAGCAGTACTTC

j_gene: TRBJ2-4
v_gene: TRBV5-1
d_gene: .
abundance: .
CDR3aa: CASSFDPLAKNIQYF
CDR3nt: TGCGCCAGCAGCTTTGATCCGTTAGCCAAAAACATTCAGTACTTC

j_gene: TRBJ2-7
v_gene: TRBV20-1
d_gene: .
abundance: .
CDR3aa: CSARDPGEYF
CDR3nt: TGCAGTGCTAGGGATCCAGGGGAGTACTTC

j_gene: TRBJ1-4
v_gene: TRBV19
d_gene: .
abundance: .
CDR3aa: CASRSGGEKLFF
CDR3nt: TGTGCCAGTAGAAGCGGGGGGGAAAAACTGTTTTTT

j_gene: TRBJ2-7
v_gene: TRBV24-1
d_gene: .
abundance: .
CDR3aa: CATSGGGGGHEQYF
CDR3nt: TGTGCCACCAGTGGAGGGGGGGGAGGCCACGAGCAGTACTTC

j_gene: TRBJ1-2
v_gene: TRBV5-1
d_gene: TRBD1
abundance: .
CDR3aa: CASTPGTGDYGYTF
CDR3nt: TGCGCCAGCACCCCGGGGACAGGGGACTATGGCTACACCTTC

j_gene: TRBJ2-5
v_gene: TRBV4-3
d_gene: .
abundance: .
CDR3aa: CASSQDGQSQETQYF
CDR3nt: TGCGCCAGCAGCCAAGATGGCCAGTCCCAAGAGACCCAGTACTTC

j_gene: TRBJ2-1
v_gene: TRBV9
d_gene: TRBD2
abundance: .
CDR3aa: CASSARESEQFF
CDR3nt: TGTGCCAGCAGCGCGCGGGAGAGTGAGCAGTTCTTC

j_gene: TRBJ1-2
v_gene: TRBV19
d_gene: .
abundance: .
CDR3aa: CASSIVFGSGYGYTF
CDR3nt: TGTGCCAGTAGTATCGTGTTTGGGTCCGGCTATGGCTACACCTTC

j_gene: TRBJ1-4
v_gene: TRBV7-9
d_gene: .
abundance: .
CDR3aa: CASSLFPDTLEKLFF
CDR3nt: TGTGCCAGCAGCTTATTTCCCGACACCTTAGAAAAACTGTTTTTT

j_gene: TRBJ2-7
v_gene: TRBV18
d_gene: TRBD2
abundance: once
CDR3aa: CASSEGLAGGSSYEQYF
CDR3nt: TGTGCCAGCTCAGAGGGACTAGCGGGGGGTAGCTCCTACGAGCAGTACTTC

j_gene: TRBJ1-1
v_gene: TRBV27
d_gene: .
abundance: .
CDR3aa: CASSLQGGVGTEAFF
CDR3nt: TGTGCCAGCAGTTTACAGGGAGGGGTTGGCACTGAAGCTTTCTTT

j_gene: TRBJ1-1
v_gene: TRBV19
d_gene: .
abundance: .
CDR3aa: CASSMQSWDTEAFF
CDR3nt: TGTGCCAGTAGTATGCAGTCGTGGGACACTGAAGCTTTCTTT

j_gene: TRBJ2-5
v_gene: TRBV18
d_gene: .
abundance: .
CDR3aa: CASSGAAQETQYF
CDR3nt: TGTGCCAGCTCCGGGGCGGCCCAAGAGACCCAGTACTTC

j_gene: TRBJ2-4
v_gene: TRBV4-1
d_gene: TRBD1
abundance: .
CDR3aa: CASSLINTGTGLDIQYF
CDR3nt: TGCGCCAGCAGCCTGATCAATACCGGGACAGGGTTGGACATTCAGTACTTC

j_gene: TRBJ2-3
v_gene: TRBV23-1
d_gene: .
abundance: .
CDR3aa: CASSQNGRDTDTQYF
CDR3nt: TGCGCCAGCAGTCAAAACGGACGGGACACAGATACGCAGTATTTT

j_gene: TRBJ2-1
v_gene: TRBV24-1
d_gene: TRBD2
abundance: .
CDR3aa: CATSDGGAPYNEQFF
CDR3nt: TGTGCCACCAGTGACGGGGGGGCCCCCTACAATGAGCAGTTCTTC

j_gene: TRBJ2-1
v_gene: TRBV7-6
d_gene: .
abundance: .
CDR3aa: CASSLEGTWENEQFF
CDR3nt: TGTGCCAGCAGCTTAGAAGGGACATGGGAGAATGAGCAGTTCTTC

j_gene: TRBJ1-3
v_gene: TRBV2
d_gene: .
abundance: .
CDR3aa: CASSDGGSGNTIYF
CDR3nt: TGTGCCAGCAGTGACGGGGGCTCTGGAAACACCATATATTTT